Presented here are 16 T cell receptor beta chains from one specimen sequenced in a study of spatial heterogeneity in lung cancer. This sample's time point: sample taken at primary tumor resection. Material for sequencing was whole RNA from tumor, nontumor lung or frozen PBMC, left unsorted. TCRdb reprocessed the 5' RACE reads via MiXCR and lists one record per CDR3 protein. The sample includes around 26,000 distinct CDR3 sequences, just under 7% of them seen just once. The sequencing here drew on PBMCs, taken at surgery. These receptors were taken from a male donor with early-stage non-small cell lung cancer.

The chain employs TRBV29-1 and TRBJ2-7; either TRBD1 or TRBD2 may supply D (6 bases each). V gave up 7 bases and J gave up 5 bases, with 15 bases separating them. The CDR3 is 12 residues long. Germline values: CDR1 SQVTM, CDR2 ANQGSEA. The chain's CDR3 is CSGGDTRNEQYF. The CDR3 DNA sequence: TGCAGCGGCGGGGACACACGCAACGAGCAGTACTTC.

This clonotype was observed a few times. The chain has TRBV14 and TRBJ2-5, with a tentative D call TRBD2 (5 bases). From germline, CDR1 is SGHDN and CDR2 FVKESK. V was pared by 6 bases and J by 7 bases, with 15 bases between. The CDR3 contains 13 residues. This CDR3 reads CASRGSGPGTQYF. The CDR3 DNA reads TGTGCCAGCAGGGGAAGCGGTCCTGGGACCCAGTACTTC.

Many counts were recorded for this clonotype. The chain recombines TRBV6-1 with TRBJ2-5; 8 nucleotides line up with TRBD1. The junction had 9 bases not matched to a gene; V was cut back by 9 bases and J by 3 bases. This CDR3 has 14 amino acids. Germline V lookup: CDR1 MNHNS, CDR2 SASEGT. CDR3 residues: CASSLDRGKETQYF. CDR3 bases: TGTGCCAGTTCCCTTGACAGGGGTAAAGAGACCCAGTACTTC.

The table lists this clonotype with many counts. This chain joins TRBV20-1 and TRBJ2-1; D is perhaps TRBD1 or TRBD2 (5 bases each). Per germline, CDR1 DFQATT and CDR2 SNEGSKA (reference sequence). There are 13 residues in the CDR3. V was trimmed by 5 bases and J by 5 bases, leaving 13 bases between them. The CDR3 spells CSADWGKDNEQFF. CDR3 DNA sequence: TGCAGTGCTGACTGGGGGAAGGACAATGAGCAGTTCTTC.

This clonotype appeared many times. This chain links TRBV6-1 with TRBJ1-1, with D possibly TRBD1 on 6 matching bases. This CDR3 region has 13 residues. V was trimmed by 5 bases and J by 5 bases, leaving 12 bases between them. CDR1 MNHNS and CDR2 SASEGT come from the germline V gene. CDR3 residues: CASSLRGRTEAFF. CDR3 coding DNA: TGTGCCAGCAGTCTAAGGGGGAGAACTGAAGCTTTCTTT.

Many counts were recorded for this clonotype. The genes are TRBV10-3 and TRBJ2-7; D unclear. The germline V gene encodes CDR1 ENHRY and CDR2 SYGVKD. The germline V and J ends were trimmed by 2 bases and 4 bases, with 9 bases remaining between them. This CDR3 is built from 13 residues. The CDR3 spells CAISEPGLYEQYV. As DNA, the CDR3 is TGTGCCATCAGTGAGCCTGGGTTGTACGAGCAGTACGTC.

This clonotype came up many times. The gene calls are TRBV28 and TRBJ2-7; TRBD2 agrees at 7 bases. The CDR3 contains 13 residues. V shed 9 bases, J shed 2 bases, and the junction held 7 bases outside the gene matches. Germline V gene lookup returns CDR1 MDHEN and CDR2 SYDVKM. CDR3 region: CARHLGGTYEQYV. The CDR3 nucleotides read TGTGCCAGACACTTGGGAGGGACCTACGAGCAGTACGTC.

A few counts support this clonotype. V and J are TRBV11-2 and TRBJ2-1, with D possibly being TRBD1 (5 bases). The CDR3 loop spans 14 amino acids. Germline assignment: CDR1 SGHAT and CDR2 FQNNGV. The V end was cut by 4 bases, the J end by 8 bases, with 15 bases between. Here the CDR3 reads CASSSGRLGDEQFF. The CDR3 DNA follows: TGTGCCAGCAGCTCGGGCCGTTTAGGGGATGAGCAGTTCTTC.

There are many counts of this clonotype. V usage is TRBV29-1 and J usage is TRBJ2-2; no clear D. CDR1 is SQVTM, CDR2 ANQGSEA, per germline. This CDR3 comprises 11 residues. V was pared by 4 bases and J by 5 bases, with 5 bases between. The CDR3 DNA sequence: TGCAGCGTTGTGGGAACCGGGGAGCTGTTTTTT. Translation: CSVVGTGELFF.

This chain connects TRBV20-1 to TRBJ2-3, with TRBD2 matching 10 bases. Germline lookup yields CDR1 DFQATT and CDR2 SNEGSKA (reference sequence). Trimming cost V 6 bases and J 1 base; bases outside gene matches: 4. The CDR3 consists of 14 residues. CDR3 nucleotides: TGCAGTGCCATGGGGACTAGCGGCACAGATACGCAGTATTTT. It translates to CSAMGTSGTDTQYF.

This clonotype appeared many times. Compared with germline, one end of the junction differs, possibly owing to a read error. The chain combines TRBV28 with TRBJ1-2; 7 bases align to TRBD1. Germline V gene sequence: CDR1 MDHEN, CDR2 SYDVKM. There are 14 residues in the CDR3. The CDR3 region has the DNA TGTGCCAGCTGTTTGACAGGGCCCGCCTATGGCTACACCTTC. Its protein product is CASCLTGPAYGYTF.

This clonotype counts as medium-sized. The chain recombines TRBV28 with TRBJ2-7; 9 nucleotides line up with TRBD1. The trim removed 7 bases at V and 1 base at J, leaving 8 bases unmatched. This CDR3 region has 15 residues. Germline CDR1 reads MDHEN; CDR2 reads SYDVKM. The CDR3 DNA reads as TGTGCCAGCAACATCCCGGGACAGGGATCCTACGAGCAGTACTTC. It yields the protein CASNIPGQGSYEQYF.

This clonotype was observed many times. The chain carries TRBV28 and TRBJ2-5, with TRBD2 as a possible D gene (5 bases). V shed 5 bases and J shed 5 bases, with 15 bases lying between them. The CDR3 is 14 residues long. CDR1 and CDR2 from the germline V gene are MDHEN and SYDVKM. The CDR3 sequence: CASSPRGWRETQYF. The CDR3 DNA sequence: TGTGCCAGCAGTCCCCGAGGGTGGCGGGAGACCCAGTACTTC.

This clonotype was seen at least ten times. The V call is TRBV28, the J call TRBJ1-2; TRBD1 might be the D (5 bases). The CDR3 contains 12 residues. Germline V gives CDR1 MDHEN, CDR2 SYDVKM. V lost 4 bases and J lost 6, with 9 bases in between. CDR3 in DNA: TGTGCCAGCAGTTACGGGGGTGATGGCTACACCTTC. Its translation: CASSYGGDGYTF.

The table lists this clonotype with many counts. This chain joins TRBV28 and TRBJ1-4, with D perhaps matching TRBD1 (5 bases). The germline V and J ends were trimmed by 5 bases and 8 bases, with 15 bases remaining between them. CDR3 size: 14 residues. The germline gives CDR1 MDHEN, CDR2 SYDVKM. CDR3 DNA: TGTGCCAGCAGTGGAGGGGACCTTGTGGAAAAACTGTTTTTT. Translation: CASSGGDLVEKLFF. Full variable domain (outside the CDR3, taken from reference TRBV28 and TRBJ1-4): DVKVTQSSRYLVKRTGEKVFLECVQDMDHENMFWYRQDPGLGLRLIYFSYDVKMKEKGDIPEGYSVSREKKERFSLILESASTNQTSMYLCASSGGDLVEKLFFGSGTQLSVL.

This clonotype was detected many times. V usage is TRBV2 and J usage is TRBJ2-7; no reliable D call. V was trimmed by 3 bases and J by 6 bases, leaving 9 bases between them. CDR3 length: 12 amino acids. Germline V gives CDR1 SNHLY, CDR2 FYNNEI. CDR3 sequence (DNA): TGTGCCAGCAGTGACAGTATACTCGAGCAGTACTTC. Protein sequence: CASSDSILEQYF.